This TCR beta chain was captured by sequencing in a study of metastatic and nonmetastatic thyroid tumors. TCRdb re-called the PCR reads with MiXCR. The sample lists 15,000 to 20,000 clones, 35% to 40% occurring once. Concerning this clone: The sample contains more than one DNA sequence encoding this CDR3.

Patients had received no treatment of any kind before thyroid surgery. This sequence was found in a female donor with papillary thyroid cancer or a benign thyroid nodule (not recorded which). Some clones in this sample may be carry-over from other donors' samples. Sequenced input: tumor tissue.

CDR3 sequence reads: CSAREGSGSSYEQYF. Written as DNA, the CDR3 is TGCAGTGCTAGAGAGGGTAGCGGGAGTTCGTACGAGCAGTACTTC. V usage is TRBV20-1 and J usage is TRBJ2-7, with TRBD2 matching over 9 bases. The V segment lost 0 bases and the J segment 4 bases; nucleotides outside the gene matches: 7. The CDR3 contains 15 residues. Germline CDR1 is DFQATT and CDR2 is SNEGSKA (reference sequence).